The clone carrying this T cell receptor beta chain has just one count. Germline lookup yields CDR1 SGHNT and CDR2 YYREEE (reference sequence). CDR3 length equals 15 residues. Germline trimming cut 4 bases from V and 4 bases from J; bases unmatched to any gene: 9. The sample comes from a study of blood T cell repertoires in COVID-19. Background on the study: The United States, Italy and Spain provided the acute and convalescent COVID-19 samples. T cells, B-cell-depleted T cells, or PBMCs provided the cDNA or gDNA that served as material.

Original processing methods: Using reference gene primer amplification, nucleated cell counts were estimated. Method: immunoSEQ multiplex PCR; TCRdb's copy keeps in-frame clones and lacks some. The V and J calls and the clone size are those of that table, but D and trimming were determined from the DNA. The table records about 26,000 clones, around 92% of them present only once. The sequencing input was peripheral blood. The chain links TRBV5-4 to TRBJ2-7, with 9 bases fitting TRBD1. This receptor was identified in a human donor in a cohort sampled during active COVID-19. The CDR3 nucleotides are TGTGCCAGCAGCCTGGGACAGGGCCTCGGGTACGAGCAGTACTTC. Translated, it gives CASSLGQGLGYEQYF.